The clone carrying this T cell receptor beta chain was counted only a few times. The antigen remains undetermined. The data stem from a study of cytomegalovirus exposure and HLA in healthy donors. Overall study findings and caveats: Equally common other TCR beta chains were less clonally expanded than HLA-associated ones, a later analysis found. Analysis performed later found more than 15,000 TCR beta sequences associated with HLA alleles at 0.05 false discovery rate.

13 Jbeta primers and 60 Vbeta primers were used for the PCR. The assay was immunoSEQ multiplex PCR, and TCRdb's table has in-frame clones only and misses some. The data show about 190,000 clones, with just under 75% seen just once and 3% to 4% held by the top ten. Nominally healthy donors were sampled, though unrecorded immune exposures were likely. Germline V CDR1 and CDR2: MNHNS, SASEGT. V was clipped by 2 bases and J by 4 bases, with 12 bases between them. This CDR3 is 14 amino acids long. This chain connects TRBV6-1 to TRBJ2-7; D is unclear. The TCR comes from a woman in her twenties or thirties in good health and CMV-seropositive. The sample was PBMCs. In DNA, the CDR3 is TGTGCCAGCAGTGAACAGAGCCCCGGGTACGAGCAGTACTTC. Translation gives CASSEQSPGYEQYF.